This T cell receptor beta chain was captured by sequencing in a study of blood T cell repertoires in COVID-19. Study background: COVID-19 samples from acute and convalescent phases originated in the United States, Italy and Spain. PBMCs, B-cell-depleted T cells, or T cells provided the cDNA or gDNA that made up the material.

In the study's own analysis: Amplified reference gene primers provided the basis for estimating nucleated cell counts. Sequenced by immunoSEQ multiplex PCR; TCRdb stores in-frame clones only, minus some. D and trimming were read from the DNA, whereas the V and J calls and clone size are those reported in that table. The sample consists of about 170,000 clones, roughly 90% of them appearing once. This clone has just one count. The germline CDR1 and CDR2 sequences are MNHEY and SVGEGT. Trimming left V 2 bases short and J 5 bases short, with 15 bases between. The CDR3 runs 16 residues. The rearrangement uses TRBV6-2 or TRBV6-3 and TRBJ2-2; D perhaps matches TRBD1 (5 bases). Sequencing was carried out using peripheral blood. The TCR originated in a man aged 18 to 30 with COVID-19, enrolled during active disease. The CDR3 protein is CASSYTGHSNTGELFF. CDR3 DNA sequence: TGTGCCAGCAGTTACACCGGACACTCAAATACCGGGGAGCTGTTTTTT.